The 26 T cell receptor beta chains below all came from one sample that was sequenced in a study of shared clonotypes between healthy human individuals. Naive CD8 cells lacked CD45RO, underwent positive selection for CCR7 and left out terminally differentiated effector memory CD45RA+ cells. The method was immunoSEQ multiplex PCR; TCRdb's version includes in-frame clones alone and lacks a portion of them. The sample contains over 2 million clones, around 96% of which appear only once. Specimen: naive CD8+ T cells sorted from blood. The receptors originated from a man in his late teens or twenties in good health.

The chain carries TRBV2 and TRBJ2-5; D may be TRBD2 (5 bases). The CDR3 length is 13 residues. From germline, CDR1 is SNHLY and CDR2 FYNNEI. V lost 4 bases and J lost 4, with 10 bases in between. As DNA, the CDR3 is TGTGCCAGCAGTGCTCGCGCGGGAGAGACCCAGTACTTC. This sequence encodes CASSARAGETQYF. Full variable domain (rest looked up from reference TRBV2 and TRBJ2-5): EPEVTQTPSHQVTQMGQEVILRCVPISNHLYFYWYRQILGQKVEFLVSFYNNEISEKSEIFDDQFSVERPDGSNFTLKIRSTKLEDSAMYFCASSARAGETQYFGPGTRLLVL.

The chain carries TRBV5-4 and TRBJ2-1; 9 bases agree with TRBD2. Germline-derived CDR1 and CDR2 are SGHNT and YYREEE (reference sequence). This CDR3 has 13 amino acids. Trimming removed 3 bases from V and 9 bases from J; junction bases left unmatched: 4. CDR3 bases: TGTGCCAGCAGCTCTGCGGGGGGGCTTGAGCAGTTCTTC. This gives the protein CASSSAGGLEQFF.

This chain links TRBV30 with TRBJ2-7, with a possible D match to TRBD2 (6 bases). There are 13 residues in the CDR3. Deletions cut 0 bases from V and 5 bases from J, with 11 bases between. In germline, CDR1 is GTSNPN, CDR2 SVGIG (reference sequence). In nucleotides, the CDR3 is TGTGCCTGGAGTGTATTAGCTAGCGACGAGCAGTACTTC. As protein: CAWSVLASDEQYF.

The chain uses TRBV5-1 and TRBJ2-7; TRBD1 agrees at 11 bases. Trimming cost V 4 bases and J 9 bases; bases outside gene matches: 6. This CDR3 region has 13 residues. CDR1 and CDR2 (germline): SGHRS, YFSETQ. CDR3 sequence (DNA): TGCGCCAGCAGCCAAGGACAGGGGGCTGTGCAGTACTTC. Protein product: CASSQGQGAVQYF.

This chain joins TRBV20-1 and TRBJ2-1, with D hard to call. The V gene lost 5 bases and the J gene lost 7 bases, with 9 bases spanning the gap. Germline values: CDR1 DFQATT, CDR2 SNEGSKA (reference sequence). This CDR3 has 11 residues. The CDR3 coding sequence is TGCAGTGCTCCATTATGGAATGAGCAGTTCTTC. It is translated as CSAPLWNEQFF.

The rearrangement joins TRBV6-5 to TRBJ2-1; 10 positions agree with TRBD2. This CDR3 spans 15 amino acids. The germline V gene encodes CDR1 MNHEY and CDR2 SVGAGI. Trimming cost V 6 bases and J 3 bases; bases outside gene matches: 5. The CDR3 loop is CASRVASGSYNEQFF. CDR3 coding DNA: TGTGCCAGCAGAGTTGCTAGCGGGAGCTACAATGAGCAGTTCTTC.

The chain recombines TRBV4-3 with TRBJ1-2, with D maybe TRBD1 (5 bases). Germline V gives CDR1 LGHNA, CDR2 YSLEER. V was cut by 0 bases and J by 3 bases, with 17 bases left in between. This CDR3 comprises 17 residues. CDR3 sequence: CASSQDWRGRGDYGYTF. The CDR3 bases are TGCGCCAGCAGCCAAGATTGGAGGGGAAGGGGCGACTATGGCTACACCTTC.

The genes are TRBV4-1 and TRBJ1-4; 9 bases align to TRBD1. Germline V CDR1 and CDR2: MGHRA, YSYEKL. This CDR3 spans 17 amino acids. V trimming: 1 base; J trimming: 8 bases; junction bases outside the gene matches: 11. The CDR3 region is CASSQGGRTGDQEKLFF. The CDR3 DNA is TGCGCCAGCAGCCAAGGAGGAAGGACAGGGGATCAAGAAAAACTGTTTTTT.

This clone was observed once. This chain joins TRBV27 and TRBJ2-1; maybe TRBD2 (5 bases). The V end was cut by 0 bases, the J end by 3 bases, with 12 bases between. This CDR3 has 16 residues. The germline V gene encodes CDR1 MNHEY and CDR2 SMNVEV (reference sequence). CDR3 sequence reads: CASSLSASTYYNEQFF. The CDR3 DNA is TGTGCCAGCAGTTTATCCGCTAGCACTTACTACAATGAGCAGTTCTTC.

V gene TRBV6-4 combines with J gene TRBJ1-1; D gene uncertain. Trimming stripped 4 bases from V and 3 bases from J, with 15 bases between. Looked up from germline, CDR1 is MRHNA and CDR2 is SNTAGT. The CDR3 runs 15 residues. CDR3: CASSASFGEDTEAFF. The CDR3 DNA sequence: TGTGCCAGCAGTGCGTCGTTCGGGGAGGACACTGAAGCTTTCTTT.

The chain couples TRBV7-9 to TRBJ2-3, with 9 bases lining up with TRBD2. This CDR3 contains 14 residues. After removal of 5 bases from V and 4 bases from J, the junction contained 4 bases not matched to a gene. Germline V gives CDR1 SEHNR, CDR2 FQNEAQ (reference sequence). CDR3 sequence (DNA): TGTGCCAGCAGCCAGCGGGGGGATCCAGATACGCAGTATTTT. Encoded protein: CASSQRGDPDTQYF.

The chain is built from TRBV5-6 and TRBJ2-2; TRBD1 is a possible D gene (5 bases). The CDR3 contains 15 residues. V was clipped by 3 bases and J by 1 base, with 10 bases between them. In germline, CDR1 is SGHDT, CDR2 YYEEEE. The CDR3 sequence is CASSSGSGNTGELFF. The CDR3 nucleotides read TGTGCCAGCAGCTCAGGGTCGGGGAACACCGGGGAGCTGTTTTTT.

V gene TRBV5-1 combines with J gene TRBJ2-2; 9 nucleotides line up with TRBD2. The V gene end was trimmed by 4 bases and the J gene end by 3 bases; junction bases not matched to a gene: 13. CDR1 is SGHRS, CDR2 YFSETQ, per germline. This CDR3 is 18 amino acids long. The CDR3 nucleotides read TGCGCCAGCAGCATTGCCGGGACTAGCTTGAGAGACACCGGGGAGCTGTTTTTT. This codes for CASSIAGTSLRDTGELFF.

The CDR3 nucleotides read TGTGCCAGCAGCTTAGGGCCACAGAATTCACCCCTCCACTTT. Translation: CASSLGPQNSPLHF. The chain joins TRBV7-6 to TRBJ1-6; D gene ambiguous. Germline CDR1 is SGHVS and CDR2 is FNYEAQ. The CDR3 is made up of 14 amino acids. The V gene lost 1 base and the J gene lost 7 bases, with 8 bases spanning the gap.

The chain recombines TRBV4-2 with TRBJ1-3; 8 nucleotides match TRBD1. Germline CDR1 is LGHNA and CDR2 is YNFKEQ. The CDR3 consists of 15 residues. V shed 3 bases, J shed 4 bases, and the junction held 5 bases outside the gene matches. The CDR3 loop is CASSQEQGDGNTIYF. CDR3 sequence (DNA): TGTGCCAGCAGCCAGGAACAGGGGGACGGAAACACCATATATTTT.

As DNA, the CDR3 is TGTGCCAGCAGGTTAGCGGGAGTCACAGATACGCAGTATTTT. It encodes CASRLAGVTDTQYF. The chain couples TRBV27 to TRBJ2-3; TRBD2 aligns across 9 bases. There are 14 residues in the CDR3. Germline V gene data show CDR1 as MNHEY and CDR2 as SMNVEV (reference sequence). Germline trimming cut 6 bases from V and 2 bases from J; bases unmatched to any gene: 3.

The chain employs TRBV5-4 and TRBJ2-3; D might be TRBD2 (7 bases). CDR1 and CDR2 (germline): SGHNT, YYREEE (reference sequence). Trimming removed 4 bases at V and 6 bases at J, with 18 bases between. The CDR3 runs to 15 residues. CDR3 region: CASSTGLGGMDTQYF. CDR3 coding DNA: TGTGCCAGCAGCACCGGACTAGGGGGGATGGATACGCAGTATTTT.

In its sample, this clone was seen once. The gene calls are TRBV6-5 and TRBJ2-7, with D perhaps matching TRBD2 (6 bases). The germline V gene encodes CDR1 MNHEY and CDR2 SVGAGI. CDR3 length equals 15 residues. V was trimmed by 0 bases and J by 5 bases, leaving 14 bases between them. In DNA, the CDR3 is TGTGCCAGCAGTTACTCGTCTAGCGCGGGGAACGAGCAGTACTTC. Protein sequence: CASSYSSSAGNEQYF.

This chain links TRBV5-1 with TRBJ2-2; 11 bases match TRBD2. The trim removed 4 bases at V and 6 bases at J, leaving 8 bases unmatched. Germline CDR1 is SGHRS and CDR2 is YFSETQ. This CDR3 region has 16 residues. DNA of the CDR3: TGCGCCAGCAGCCCCCTAGCGGGGGGCCAGGCCGGGGAGCTGTTTTTT. This sequence encodes CASSPLAGGQAGELFF.

This sequence joins TRBV4-3 and TRBJ2-7; D gene uncertain. V was cut by 10 bases and J by 4 bases, with 5 bases left in between. The CDR3 sequence is 9 residues long. Germline values: CDR1 LGHNA, CDR2 YSLEER. The CDR3 nucleotides read TGCGCCACCGAATACGAGCAGTACTTC. It translates to CATEYEQYF.

The V and J genes are TRBV9 and TRBJ2-1; a weak D match, TRBD2 (5 bases). CDR3 length equals 13 residues. Between the trimmed V and J ends, which lost 0 bases and 9 bases, there was a span of 10 bases. CDR1 is SGDLS and CDR2 is YYNGEE in the germline V gene. DNA of the CDR3: TGTGCCAGCAGCGTAGAGTCTAGCTTTGAGCAGTTCTTC. Translated, it gives CASSVESSFEQFF.

The genes are TRBV7-2 and TRBJ2-5, with D unresolved. The V end lost 0 bases, the J end lost 0 bases, and 2 bases lay between the germline ends. CDR3 size: 13 residues. The germline V gene has CDR1 SGHTA and CDR2 FQGNSA. The CDR3 loop is CASSLADQETQYF. The CDR3 bases are TGTGCCAGCAGCTTAGCAGACCAAGAGACCCAGTACTTC. Looking up the rest from reference TRBV7-2 and TRBJ2-5 gives the full variable domain: GAGVSQSPSNKVTEKGKDVELRCDPISGHTALYWYRQSLGQGLEFLIYFQGNSAPDKSGLPSDRFSAERTGGSVSTLTIQRTQQEDSAVYLCASSLADQETQYFGPGTRLLVL.

The chain uses TRBV11-2 and TRBJ1-6; D is unresolved. CDR1 and CDR2 (germline): SGHAT, FQNNGV. V lost 1 base, J lost 13 bases, and 11 bases lay in between. The CDR3 spans 13 residues. CDR3 loop: CASSLGLGPPLHF. Written as DNA, the CDR3 is TGTGCCAGCAGCTTAGGGCTTGGGCCGCCCCTCCACTTT.

J is TRBJ2-7 and V is TRBV11-2; D gene uncertain. Germline V gene sequence: CDR1 SGHAT, CDR2 FQNNGV. CDR3 length equals 11 residues. The germline V and J ends were trimmed by 5 bases and 2 bases, with 4 bases remaining between them. In DNA form, the CDR3 reads TGTGCCAGCAGCCGAGCCTACGAGCAGTACTTC. It is translated as CASSRAYEQYF. Complete variable domain (other parts from reference TRBV11-2 and TRBJ2-7): EAGVAQSPRYKIIEKRQSVAFWCNPISGHATLYWYQQILGQGPKLLIQFQNNGVVDDSQLPKDRFSAERLKGVDSTLKIQPAKLEDSAVYLCASSRAYEQYFGPGTRLTVT.

This chain connects TRBV4-1 to TRBJ2-1; 14 bases agree with TRBD2. CDR1 is MGHRA and CDR2 is YSYEKL in the germline V gene. V dropped 0 bases and J dropped 1; count of bases not matched to a gene: 2. This CDR3 has 18 residues. Written as DNA, the CDR3 is TGCGCCAGCAGCCAAGAGGGACTAGCGGGAGTATCCTACAATGAGCAGTTCTTC. Its translation is CASSQEGLAGVSYNEQFF.

This sequence joins TRBV15 and TRBJ1-2; D is unclear. CDR3 length equals 14 residues. V lost 1 base to trimming and J lost 4 bases, with 10 bases between them. Germline V CDR1 and CDR2: LNHNV, YYDKDF (reference sequence). The CDR3 bases are TGTGCCACCAGCAGAGGGGTTCCGGTCTATGGCTACACCTTC. It encodes CATSRGVPVYGYTF.